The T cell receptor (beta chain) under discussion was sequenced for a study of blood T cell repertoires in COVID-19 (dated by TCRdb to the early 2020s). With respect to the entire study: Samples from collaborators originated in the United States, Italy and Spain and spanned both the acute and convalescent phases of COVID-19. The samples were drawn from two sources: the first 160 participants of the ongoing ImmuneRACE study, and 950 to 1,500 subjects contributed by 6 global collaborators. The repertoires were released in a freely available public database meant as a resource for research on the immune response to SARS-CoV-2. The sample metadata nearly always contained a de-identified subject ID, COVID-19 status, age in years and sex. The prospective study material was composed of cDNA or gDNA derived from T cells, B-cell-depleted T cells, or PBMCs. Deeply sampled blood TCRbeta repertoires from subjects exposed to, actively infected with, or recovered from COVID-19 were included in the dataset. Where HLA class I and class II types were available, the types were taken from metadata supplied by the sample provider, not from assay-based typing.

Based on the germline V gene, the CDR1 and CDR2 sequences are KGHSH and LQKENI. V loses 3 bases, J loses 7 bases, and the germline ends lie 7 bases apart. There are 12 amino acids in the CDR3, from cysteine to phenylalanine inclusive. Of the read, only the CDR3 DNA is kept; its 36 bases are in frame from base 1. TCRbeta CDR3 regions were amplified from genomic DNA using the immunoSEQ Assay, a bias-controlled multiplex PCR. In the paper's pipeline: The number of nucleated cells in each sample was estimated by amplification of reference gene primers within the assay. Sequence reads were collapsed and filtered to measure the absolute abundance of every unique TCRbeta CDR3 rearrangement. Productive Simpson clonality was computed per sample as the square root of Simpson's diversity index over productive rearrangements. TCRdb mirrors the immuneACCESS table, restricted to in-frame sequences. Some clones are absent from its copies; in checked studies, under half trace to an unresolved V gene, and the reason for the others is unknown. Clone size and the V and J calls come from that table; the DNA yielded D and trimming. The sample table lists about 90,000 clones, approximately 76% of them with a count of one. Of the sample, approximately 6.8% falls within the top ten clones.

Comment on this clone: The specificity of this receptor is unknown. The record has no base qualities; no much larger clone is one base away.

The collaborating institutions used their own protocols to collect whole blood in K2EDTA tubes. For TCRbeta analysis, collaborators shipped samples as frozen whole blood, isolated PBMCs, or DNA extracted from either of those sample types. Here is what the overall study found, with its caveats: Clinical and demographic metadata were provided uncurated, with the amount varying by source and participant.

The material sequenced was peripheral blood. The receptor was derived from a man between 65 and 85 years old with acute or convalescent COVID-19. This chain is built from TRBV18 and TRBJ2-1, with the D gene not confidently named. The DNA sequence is TGTGCCAGCTCACCTGAGGCGAATGAGCAGTTCTTC. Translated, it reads CASSPEANEQFF.